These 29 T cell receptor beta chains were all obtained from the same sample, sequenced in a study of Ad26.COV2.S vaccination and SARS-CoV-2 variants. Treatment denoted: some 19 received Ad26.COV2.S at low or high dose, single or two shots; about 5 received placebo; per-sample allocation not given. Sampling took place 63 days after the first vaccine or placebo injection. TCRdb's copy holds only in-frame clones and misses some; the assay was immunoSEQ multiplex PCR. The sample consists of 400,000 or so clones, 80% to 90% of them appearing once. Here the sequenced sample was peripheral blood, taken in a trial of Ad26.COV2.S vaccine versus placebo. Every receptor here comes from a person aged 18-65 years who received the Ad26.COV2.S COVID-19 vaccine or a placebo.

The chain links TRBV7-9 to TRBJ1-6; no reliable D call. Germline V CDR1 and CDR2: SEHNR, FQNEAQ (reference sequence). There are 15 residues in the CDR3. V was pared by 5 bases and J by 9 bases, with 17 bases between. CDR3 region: CASSRTSTPSSPLHF. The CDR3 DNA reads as TGTGCCAGCAGCCGGACTTCCACCCCCAGTTCACCCCTCCACTTT.

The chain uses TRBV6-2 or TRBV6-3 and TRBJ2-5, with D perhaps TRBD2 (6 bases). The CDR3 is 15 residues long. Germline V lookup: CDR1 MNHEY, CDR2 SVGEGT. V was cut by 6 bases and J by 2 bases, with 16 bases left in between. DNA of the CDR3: TGTGCCAGCAGCCCGACTAGGCGGGGACAAGAGACCCAGTACTTC. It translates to CASSPTRRGQETQYF.

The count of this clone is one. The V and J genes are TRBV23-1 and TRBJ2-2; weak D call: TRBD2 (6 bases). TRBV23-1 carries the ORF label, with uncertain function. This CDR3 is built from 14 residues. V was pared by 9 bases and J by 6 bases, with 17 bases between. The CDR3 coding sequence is TGCGCCAGGGGCGGGACGTTTAGGCCCGGGGAGCTGTTTTTT. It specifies CARGGTFRPGELFF.

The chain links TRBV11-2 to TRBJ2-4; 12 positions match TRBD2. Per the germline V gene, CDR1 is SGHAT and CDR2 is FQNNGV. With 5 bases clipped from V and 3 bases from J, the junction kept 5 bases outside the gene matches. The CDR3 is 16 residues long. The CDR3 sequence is CASSLLAGGRKNIQYF. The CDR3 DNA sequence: TGTGCCAGCAGCCTCCTAGCGGGGGGGCGCAAAAACATTCAGTACTTC.

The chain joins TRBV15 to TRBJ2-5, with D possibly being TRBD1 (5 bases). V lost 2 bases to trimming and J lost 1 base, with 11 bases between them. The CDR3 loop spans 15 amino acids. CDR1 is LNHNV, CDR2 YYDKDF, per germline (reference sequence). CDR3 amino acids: CATSRPDDSQETQYF. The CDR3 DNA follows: TGTGCCACCAGCAGACCTGACGACAGCCAAGAGACCCAGTACTTC.

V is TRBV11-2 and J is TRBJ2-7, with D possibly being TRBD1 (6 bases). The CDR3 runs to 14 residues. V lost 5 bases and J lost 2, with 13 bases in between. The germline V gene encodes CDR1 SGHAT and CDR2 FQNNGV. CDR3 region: CASSPVQGTYEQYF. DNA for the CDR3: TGTGCCAGCAGCCCGGTACAGGGTACCTACGAGCAGTACTTC. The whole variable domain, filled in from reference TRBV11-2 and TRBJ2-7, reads EAGVAQSPRYKIIEKRQSVAFWCNPISGHATLYWYQQILGQGPKLLIQFQNNGVVDDSQLPKDRFSAERLKGVDSTLKIQPAKLEDSAVYLCASSPVQGTYEQYFGPGTRLTVT.

As DNA, the CDR3 is TGTGCCAGCAGCTTAGGGGGTTCATCGAAGGCGCTATATGGCTACACCTTC. This gives the protein CASSLGGSSKALYGYTF. This chain joins TRBV7-2 and TRBJ1-2; D gene unclear. This CDR3 is 17 amino acids long. CDR1 SGHTA and CDR2 FQGNSA come from the germline V gene. Trimming stripped 1 base from V and 5 bases from J, with 20 bases between. Full variable domain (remainder filled in from reference TRBV7-2 and TRBJ1-2): GAGVSQSPSNKVTEKGKDVELRCDPISGHTALYWYRQSLGQGLEFLIYFQGNSAPDKSGLPSDRFSAERTGGSVSTLTIQRTQQEDSAVYLCASSLGGSSKALYGYTFGSGTRLTVV.

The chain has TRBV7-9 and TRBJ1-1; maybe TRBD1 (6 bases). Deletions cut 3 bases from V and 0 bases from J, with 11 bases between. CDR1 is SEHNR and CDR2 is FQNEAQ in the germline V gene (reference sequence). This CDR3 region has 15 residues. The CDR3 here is CASSFNRAMNTEAFF. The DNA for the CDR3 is TGTGCCAGCAGCTTCAACAGGGCAATGAACACTGAAGCTTTCTTT.

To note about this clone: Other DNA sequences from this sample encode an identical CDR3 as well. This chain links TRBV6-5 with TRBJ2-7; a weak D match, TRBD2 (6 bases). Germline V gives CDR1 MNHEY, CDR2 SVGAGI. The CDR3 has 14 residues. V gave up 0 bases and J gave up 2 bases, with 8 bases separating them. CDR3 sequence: CASSYSGTPYEQYF. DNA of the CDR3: TGTGCCAGCAGTTACTCCGGGACTCCCTACGAGCAGTACTTC.

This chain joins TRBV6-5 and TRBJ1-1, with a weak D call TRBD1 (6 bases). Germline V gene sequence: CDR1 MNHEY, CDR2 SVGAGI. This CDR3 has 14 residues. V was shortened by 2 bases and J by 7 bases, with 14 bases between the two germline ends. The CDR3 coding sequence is TGTGCCAGCAGTTACGGAACAGGGCAGGGTGAAGCTTTCTTT. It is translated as CASSYGTGQGEAFF.

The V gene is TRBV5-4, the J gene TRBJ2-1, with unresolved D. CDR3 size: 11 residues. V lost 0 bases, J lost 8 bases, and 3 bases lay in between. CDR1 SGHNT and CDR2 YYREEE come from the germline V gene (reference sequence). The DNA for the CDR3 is TGTGCCAGCAGCTTGGGCTATGAGCAGTTCTTC. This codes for CASSLGYEQFF.

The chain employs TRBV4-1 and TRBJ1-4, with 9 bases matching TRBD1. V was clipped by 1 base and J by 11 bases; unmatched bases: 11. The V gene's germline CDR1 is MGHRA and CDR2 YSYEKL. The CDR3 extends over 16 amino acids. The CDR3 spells CASSQAGGTGLSKLFF. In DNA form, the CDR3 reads TGCGCCAGCAGCCAAGCAGGAGGGACAGGGTTGTCGAAACTGTTTTTT.

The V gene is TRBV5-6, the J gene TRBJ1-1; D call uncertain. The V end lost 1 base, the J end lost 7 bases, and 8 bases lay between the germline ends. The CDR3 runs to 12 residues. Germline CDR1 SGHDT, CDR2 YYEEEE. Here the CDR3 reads CASSLSRVEAFF. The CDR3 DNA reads TGTGCCAGCAGCTTGAGCCGAGTTGAAGCTTTCTTT.

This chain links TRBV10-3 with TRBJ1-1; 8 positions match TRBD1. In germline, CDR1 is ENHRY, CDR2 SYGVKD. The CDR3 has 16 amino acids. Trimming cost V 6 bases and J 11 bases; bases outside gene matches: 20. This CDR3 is CAIRTKGGQDTLMAFF. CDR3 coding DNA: TGTGCCATCAGGACCAAAGGGGGACAGGACACTCTAATGGCTTTCTTT.

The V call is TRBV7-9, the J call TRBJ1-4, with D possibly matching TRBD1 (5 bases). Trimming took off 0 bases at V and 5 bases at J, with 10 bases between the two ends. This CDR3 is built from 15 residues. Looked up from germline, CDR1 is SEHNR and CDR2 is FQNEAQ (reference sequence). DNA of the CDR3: TGTGCCAGCAGCTTAGCGGGGGGGAGAAATGAAAAACTGTTTTTT. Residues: CASSLAGGRNEKLFF.

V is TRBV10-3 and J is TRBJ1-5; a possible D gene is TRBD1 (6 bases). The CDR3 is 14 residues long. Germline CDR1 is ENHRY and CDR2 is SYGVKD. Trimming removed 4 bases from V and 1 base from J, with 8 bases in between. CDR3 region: CAISADRSNQPQHF. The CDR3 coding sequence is TGTGCCATCAGTGCCGACAGGAGCAATCAGCCCCAGCATTTT.

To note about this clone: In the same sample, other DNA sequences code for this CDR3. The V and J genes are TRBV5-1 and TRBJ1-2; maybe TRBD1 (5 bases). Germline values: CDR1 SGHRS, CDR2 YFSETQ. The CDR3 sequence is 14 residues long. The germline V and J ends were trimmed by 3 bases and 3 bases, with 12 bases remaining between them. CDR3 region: CASSSGGRDYGYTF. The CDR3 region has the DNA TGCGCCAGCAGCTCTGGTGGCAGGGACTATGGCTACACCTTC.

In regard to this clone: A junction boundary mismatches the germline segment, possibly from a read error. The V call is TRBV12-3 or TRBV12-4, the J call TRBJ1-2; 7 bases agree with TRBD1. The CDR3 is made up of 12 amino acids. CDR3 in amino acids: CASSLASRQGHF. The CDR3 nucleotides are TGTGCCAGCAGTTTAGCATCGAGACAGGGCCACTTC.

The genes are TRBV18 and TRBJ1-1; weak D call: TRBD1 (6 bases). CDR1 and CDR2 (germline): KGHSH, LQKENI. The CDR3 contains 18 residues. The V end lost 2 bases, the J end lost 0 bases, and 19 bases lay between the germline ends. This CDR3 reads CASSPIFGSGGLNTEAFF. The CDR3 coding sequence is TGTGCCAGCTCACCAATTTTCGGGTCGGGGGGGCTGAACACTGAAGCTTTCTTT.

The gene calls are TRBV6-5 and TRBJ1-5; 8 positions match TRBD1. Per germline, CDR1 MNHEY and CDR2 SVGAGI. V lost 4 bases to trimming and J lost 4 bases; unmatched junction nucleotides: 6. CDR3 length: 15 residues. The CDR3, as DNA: TGTGCCAGCAGTTTAGACAGGGGCGGAAATCAGCCCCAGCATTTT. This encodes CASSLDRGGNQPQHF.

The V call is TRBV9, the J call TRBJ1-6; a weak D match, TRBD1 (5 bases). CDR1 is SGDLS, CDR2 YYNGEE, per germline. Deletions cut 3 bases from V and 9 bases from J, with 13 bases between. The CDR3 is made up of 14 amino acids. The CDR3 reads CASSERGFRSPLHF. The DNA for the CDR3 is TGTGCCAGCAGCGAACGGGGGTTTCGTTCACCCCTCCACTTT.

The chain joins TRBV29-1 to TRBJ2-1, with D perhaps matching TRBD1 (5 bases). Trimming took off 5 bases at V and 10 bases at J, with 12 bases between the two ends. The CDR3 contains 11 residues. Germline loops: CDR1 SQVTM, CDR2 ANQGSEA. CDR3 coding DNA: TGCAGCGTTCGCGCAGGGCCGGAGCAGTTCTTC. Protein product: CSVRAGPEQFF.

The CDR3 is CATSRDRGDGQPQHF. CDR3 bases: TGTGCCACCAGCAGAGACAGGGGGGACGGTCAGCCCCAGCATTTT. The gene calls are TRBV15 and TRBJ1-5; 7 bases agree with TRBD1. The CDR3 runs 15 residues. Looked up from germline, CDR1 is LNHNV and CDR2 is YYDKDF (reference sequence). Trimming removed 0 bases from V and 6 bases from J; junction bases left unmatched: 5.

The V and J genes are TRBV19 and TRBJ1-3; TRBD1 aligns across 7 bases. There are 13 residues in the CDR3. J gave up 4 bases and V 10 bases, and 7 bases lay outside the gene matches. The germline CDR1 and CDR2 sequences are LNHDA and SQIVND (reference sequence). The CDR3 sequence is CATATGSGNTIYF. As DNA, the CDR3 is TGTGCCACCGCGACAGGGTCAGGAAACACCATATATTTT.

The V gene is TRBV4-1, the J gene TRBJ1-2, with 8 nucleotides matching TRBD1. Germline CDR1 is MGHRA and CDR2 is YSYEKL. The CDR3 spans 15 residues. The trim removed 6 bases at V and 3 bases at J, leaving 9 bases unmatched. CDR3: CASRPTGVRDYGYTF. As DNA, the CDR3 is TGCGCCAGCAGACCGACAGGGGTACGGGACTATGGCTACACCTTC.

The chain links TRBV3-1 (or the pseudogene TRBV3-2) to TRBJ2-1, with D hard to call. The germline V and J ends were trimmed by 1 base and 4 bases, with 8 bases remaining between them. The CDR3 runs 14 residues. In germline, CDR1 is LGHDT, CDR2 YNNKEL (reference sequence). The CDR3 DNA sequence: TGTGCCAGCAGCCAAGTGAGCGCGTACAATGAGCAGTTCTTC. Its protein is CASSQVSAYNEQFF.

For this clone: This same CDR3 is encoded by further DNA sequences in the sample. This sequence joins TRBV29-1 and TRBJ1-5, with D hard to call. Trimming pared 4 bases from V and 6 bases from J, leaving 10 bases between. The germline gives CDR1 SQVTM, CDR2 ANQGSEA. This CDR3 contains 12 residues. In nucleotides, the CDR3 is TGCAGCGTTGCAGGAGCAGGTCAGCCCCAGCATTTT. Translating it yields CSVAGAGQPQHF. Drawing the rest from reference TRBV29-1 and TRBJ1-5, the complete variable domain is SAVISQKPSRDICQRGTSLTIQCQVDSQVTMMFWYRQQPGQSLTLIATANQGSEATYESGFVIDKFPISRPNLTFSTLTVSNMSPEDSSIYLCSVAGAGQPQHFGDGTRLSIL.

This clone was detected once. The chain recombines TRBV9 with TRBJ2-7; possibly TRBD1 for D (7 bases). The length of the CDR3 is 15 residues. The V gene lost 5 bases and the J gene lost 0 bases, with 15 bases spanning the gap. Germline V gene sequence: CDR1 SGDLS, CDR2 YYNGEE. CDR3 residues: CASSSGGRSSYEQYF. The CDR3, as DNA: TGTGCCAGCAGTTCAGGGGGGCGCAGCTCCTACGAGCAGTACTTC.

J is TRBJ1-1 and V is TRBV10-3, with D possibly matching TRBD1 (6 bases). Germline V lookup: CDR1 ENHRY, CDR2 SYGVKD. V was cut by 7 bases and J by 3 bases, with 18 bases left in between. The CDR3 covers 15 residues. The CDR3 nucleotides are TGTGCCATCAAGGAGGGGACATATTTGGACACTGAAGCTTTCTTT. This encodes CAIKEGTYLDTEAFF.